Presented here are 22 T cell receptor beta chains from one specimen sequenced in a study of T cell repertoires in cytomegalovirus infection. TCRdb reanalysed the reads using MiXCR and keeps one entry per CDR3 protein. Of around 450,000 distinct CDR3 sequences in the sample, 25% to 40% were seen once. The sample comprised PBMCs. The receptors here all came from a human donor in good health (CMV status not recorded). Some clones in this sample may be carry-over from other donors' samples.

The rearrangement links TRBV20-1 to TRBJ2-7; TRBD1 matches 7 bases. The trim removed 8 bases at V and 2 bases at J, leaving 9 bases unmatched. The CDR3 sequence is 13 residues long. CDR1 is DFQATT, CDR2 SNEGSKA, per germline (reference sequence). CDR3 DNA: TGCAGTTCTCGGACAGGAGAGACCTACGAGCAGTACTTC. Residues: CSSRTGETYEQYF.

This clonotype was counted ten times or more. The chain recombines TRBV5-4 with TRBJ2-1; TRBD1 is a possible D gene (6 bases). V dropped 0 bases and J dropped 2 bases, with 9 bases sitting between them. The germline V gene has CDR1 SGHNT and CDR2 YYREEE (reference sequence). The CDR3 sequence is 15 residues long. CDR3 coding DNA: TGTGCCAGCAGCTTGGACAGGGCTACCTACAATGAGCAGTTCTTC. It is translated as CASSLDRATYNEQFF.

J is TRBJ2-5 and V is TRBV6-6, with no clear D. V gave up 6 bases and J gave up 5 bases, with 7 bases separating them. Germline V gene data show CDR1 as MNHNY and CDR2 as SVGAGI (reference sequence). The CDR3 runs 11 residues. CDR3 loop: CASRAHETQYF. CDR3 sequence (DNA): TGTGCCAGCAGGGCACACGAGACCCAGTACTTC.

The V gene is TRBV7-9, the J gene TRBJ1-1; D remains ambiguous. V was clipped by 3 bases and J by 5 bases, with 25 bases between them. CDR1 and CDR2 from the germline V gene are SEHNR and FQNEAQ (reference sequence). The CDR3 loop spans 18 amino acids. Here the CDR3 reads CASSFTRRETGVRTEAFF. The CDR3 DNA reads TGTGCCAGCAGCTTTACACGCCGGGAAACGGGAGTTAGAACTGAAGCTTTCTTT.

The chain is built from TRBV7-9 and TRBJ2-1; TRBD1 agrees at 9 bases. The CDR3 is 14 residues long. With V trimmed by 5 bases and J by 6 bases, 5 bases remained unmatched. The germline V gene encodes CDR1 SEHNR and CDR2 FQNEAQ (reference sequence). CDR3 loop: CASSPGQGPNEQFF. CDR3 coding DNA: TGTGCCAGCAGCCCGGGACAGGGACCCAATGAGCAGTTCTTC.

This sequence joins TRBV7-2 and TRBJ1-6, with 7 bases lining up with TRBD1. The germline V gene encodes CDR1 SGHTA and CDR2 FQGNSA. The ends lost 4 bases at V and 8 bases at J; junction bases unmatched: 8. This CDR3 region has 15 residues. CDR3 in amino acids: CASSSRQGGDSPLHF. The CDR3 DNA follows: TGTGCCAGCAGCTCAAGACAGGGTGGGGATTCACCCCTCCACTTT.

The chain joins TRBV5-1 to TRBJ2-3, with D maybe TRBD2 (6 bases). This CDR3 has 16 amino acids. Germline V lookup: CDR1 SGHRS, CDR2 YFSETQ. The ends were cut back, 1 base at V and 2 bases at J, with 14 bases in the middle. The CDR3 protein is CASSLRQGGHTDTQYF. The CDR3 nucleotides read TGCGCCAGCAGCTTGAGGCAGGGAGGTCACACAGATACGCAGTATTTT. Variable domain in full (rest from reference TRBV5-1 and TRBJ2-3): KAGVTQTPRYLIKTRGQQVTLSCSPISGHRSVSWYQQTPGQGLQFLFEYFSETQRNKGNFPGRFSGRQFSNSRSEMNVSTLELGDSALYLCASSLRQGGHTDTQYFGPGTRLTVL.

The chain uses TRBV11-1 and TRBJ2-1, with 11 nucleotides matching TRBD2. J lost 16 bases, V lost 2 bases, and 19 bases had no gene match. Germline CDR1 and CDR2: SGHAT and FQDESV (reference sequence). This CDR3 comprises 17 residues. The CDR3 spells CASSLTPRTSGPQRCFF. CDR3 DNA: TGTGCCAGCAGCTTAACACCTCGGACTAGCGGGCCCCAACGCTGCTTCTTC.

V is TRBV10-3 and J is TRBJ1-5, with no clear D. The CDR3 loop spans 14 amino acids. CDR1 and CDR2 (germline): ENHRY, SYGVKD. Trimming shortened V by 0 bases and J by 3 bases, and 6 bases separated the two germline ends. The CDR3 bases are TGTGCCATCAGTGAGTCGAGATCCAATCAGCCCCAGCATTTT. Encoded protein: CAISESRSNQPQHF.

In this sample, this clonotype turned up once. A much larger clone is a single base away; this may be a read error. The chain has TRBV28 and TRBJ2-3, with D uncertain. This CDR3 region has 14 residues. Germline CDR1 is MDHEN and CDR2 is SYDVKM. In DNA form, the CDR3 reads TGTGCCAGCACCCCGGTGGAGAGCACAGATACGCAGTCTTTT. As protein: CASTPVESTDTQSF. Drawing the rest from reference TRBV28 and TRBJ2-3, the complete variable domain is DVKVTQSSRYLVKRTGEKVFLECVQDMDHENMFWYRQDPGLGLRLIYFSYDVKMKEKGDIPEGYSVSREKKERFSLILESASTNQTSMYLCASTPVESTDTQSFGPGTRLTVL.

The chain has TRBV4-3 and TRBJ2-7; a possible D gene is TRBD1 (5 bases). The germline V gene encodes CDR1 LGHNA and CDR2 YSLEER. Trimming shortened V by 1 base and J by 6 bases, and 13 bases separated the two germline ends. The CDR3 is 14 residues long. The CDR3, as DNA: TGCGCCAGCAGCCAAGTGGCCGACAGTGGCGAGCAGTACTTC. Translated, it gives CASSQVADSGEQYF.

The J gene is TRBJ1-4, the V gene TRBV11-2, with D possibly TRBD1 on 5 matching bases. CDR3 length: 16 amino acids. CDR1 and CDR2 (germline): SGHAT, FQNNGV. The V gene lost 5 bases and the J gene lost 7 bases, with 20 bases spanning the gap. In DNA form, the CDR3 reads TGTGCCAGCAGCCCGGGTAGGGGTCGGGGTGGTGAAAAACTGTTTTTT. It encodes CASSPGRGRGGEKLFF. The whole variable domain, filled in from reference TRBV11-2 and TRBJ1-4, reads EAGVAQSPRYKIIEKRQSVAFWCNPISGHATLYWYQQILGQGPKLLIQFQNNGVVDDSQLPKDRFSAERLKGVDSTLKIQPAKLEDSAVYLCASSPGRGRGGEKLFFGSGTQLSVL.

J is TRBJ2-2 and V is TRBV27; TRBD2 matches at 10 bases. J lost 1 base, V lost 11 bases, and 4 bases had no gene match. The germline V gene has CDR1 MNHEY and CDR2 SMNVEV (reference sequence). The CDR3 spans 14 residues. The CDR3 sequence: CASSGGENTGELFF. CDR3 sequence (DNA): TGTGCCTCGAGCGGGGGGGAGAACACCGGGGAGCTGTTTTTT.

This rearrangement joins TRBV18 to TRBJ2-7; no clear D. V gave up 2 bases and J gave up 6 bases, with 8 bases separating them. The CDR3 spans 12 residues. Looked up from germline, CDR1 is KGHSH and CDR2 is LQKENI. This CDR3 reads CASSPEGIEQYF. CDR3 sequence (DNA): TGTGCCAGCTCACCAGAAGGGATCGAGCAGTACTTC.

This clonotype was picked up a small number of times. V and J are TRBV6-6 and TRBJ2-4, with D tentatively TRBD1 or TRBD2 (6 bases each). CDR3 size: 14 residues. Germline CDR1 MNHNY, CDR2 SVGAGI (reference sequence). V lost 6 bases to trimming and J lost 9 bases, with 18 bases between them. CDR3 bases: TGTGCCAGCAGCTCCGTGGGGGGCGGCTTCATTCAGTACTTC. Encoded protein: CASSSVGGGFIQYF.

This clonotype was counted only a few times. The chain recombines TRBV4-1 with TRBJ1-5, with TRBD1 as a possible D gene (6 bases). This CDR3 is 15 amino acids long. Germline V gene sequence: CDR1 MGHRA, CDR2 YSYEKL. The V and J ends lost 4 bases and 13 bases respectively, with 23 bases between them. This CDR3 reads CASSPGQGPSETQHF. In DNA, the CDR3 is TGCGCCAGCAGCCCAGGTCAGGGGCCGTCGGAGACTCAGCATTTT.

Worth noting for this clonotype: The junction departs from germline at one end; a sequencing error may be responsible. The genes are TRBV7-2 and TRBJ2-5, with a weak D call TRBD1 (5 bases). Germline CDR1 is SGHTA and CDR2 is FQGNSA. The CDR3 extends over 16 amino acids. The CDR3 reads CASSLGLLQGLETPYF. The CDR3 coding sequence is TGTGCCAGCAGCTTAGGGCTGCTCCAGGGATTAGAGACCCCGTACTTC.

The chain carries TRBV12-3 or TRBV12-4 and TRBJ2-2; D tentatively reads TRBD1 or TRBD2 (5 bases each). The germline V and J ends were trimmed by 5 bases and 3 bases, with 10 bases remaining between them. There are 14 residues in the CDR3. The CDR3 spells CASSVEGYTGELFF. CDR3 nucleotide sequence: TGTGCCAGCAGTGTCGAGGGGTACACCGGGGAGCTGTTTTTT.

V usage is TRBV7-6 and J usage is TRBJ1-1; D is unresolved. CDR3 length equals 13 residues. Germline CDR1 SGHVS, CDR2 FNYEAQ. Between the trimmed V and J ends, which lost 4 bases and 4 bases, there was a span of 10 bases. The chain's CDR3 is CASSYEWGTEAFF. The CDR3 region has the DNA TGTGCCAGCAGCTACGAGTGGGGCACTGAAGCTTTCTTT.

This clonotype was found many times. The V gene is TRBV7-2, the J gene TRBJ1-1, with 7 bases matching TRBD1. V was pared by 3 bases and J by 0 bases, with 4 bases of the junction left unmatched. Germline CDR1 and CDR2: SGHTA and FQGNSA. The CDR3 sequence is 15 residues long. In DNA form, the CDR3 reads TGTGCCAGCAGCTTTGGGACAGCTATGAACACTGAAGCTTTCTTT. Amino acids: CASSFGTAMNTEAFF.

About this clonotype: The germline gene is not matched at one end of the junction; a read error may be the cause. This chain connects TRBV27 to TRBJ1-2; no reliable D call. The CDR3 covers 13 residues. In germline, CDR1 is MNHEY, CDR2 SMNVEV (reference sequence). CDR3 protein: CASSPAGGHCCIF. The CDR3 DNA follows: TGTGCCAGCAGCCCCGCAGGAGGCCATTGCTGCATCTTC.

Many counts were recorded for this clonotype. The rearrangement links TRBV12-3 or TRBV12-4 to TRBJ2-5, with a possible D match to TRBD1 (6 bases). The CDR3 length is 13 residues. V shed 2 bases and J shed 2 bases, with 6 bases lying between them. CDR3 DNA: TGTGCCAGCAGTTTAAGGGGGCAAGAGACCCAGTACTTC. Its protein product is CASSLRGQETQYF.